The 8 T cell receptor beta chains below were found in one sample sequenced in a study of cytomegalovirus exposure and HLA in healthy donors. PCR amplification relied on 60 Vbeta primers (plus 13 Jbeta primers). Generated by immunoSEQ multiplex PCR, the TCRdb table keeps only in-frame clones and is missing some. The profile shows about 70,000 clones, 60% to 80% of them singletons. Material for sequencing was PBMCs. The receptors were sampled from a man in his forties or fifties in good health and CMV-seropositive.

The chain has TRBV11-2 and TRBJ2-5; D is uncertain. Germline CDR1 and CDR2: SGHAT and FQNNGV. The CDR3 totals 15 residues. V was shortened by 7 bases and J by 0 bases, with 15 bases between the two germline ends. The CDR3: CASTFSAAYQETQYF. The CDR3 DNA follows: TGTGCCAGCACCTTCTCGGCAGCGTACCAAGAGACCCAGTACTTC. Full variable domain (outside the CDR3, taken from reference TRBV11-2 and TRBJ2-5): EAGVAQSPRYKIIEKRQSVAFWCNPISGHATLYWYQQILGQGPKLLIQFQNNGVVDDSQLPKDRFSAERLKGVDSTLKIQPAKLEDSAVYLCASTFSAAYQETQYFGPGTRLLVL.

The J gene is TRBJ1-2, the V gene TRBV9; D is possibly TRBD1 (6 bases). Trimming left V 5 bases short and J 5 bases short, with 13 bases between. Germline V gene data show CDR1 as SGDLS and CDR2 as YYNGEE. The CDR3 covers 13 residues. DNA for the CDR3: TGTGCCAGCAGACCAGGGGATGCATATGGCTACACCTTC. This gives the protein CASRPGDAYGYTF. The complete variable domain, with remaining parts taken from reference TRBV9 and TRBJ1-2, reads DSGVTQTPKHLITATGQRVTLRCSPRSGDLSVYWYQQSLDQGLQFLIQYYNGEERAKGNILERFSAQQFPDLHSELNLSSLELGDSALYFCASRPGDAYGYTFGSGTRLTVV.

This clone was found once. The CDR3, as DNA: TGTGCCATCAGTGATAGCGGGGAGGGTAATGAGCAGTTCTTC. It is translated as CAISDSGEGNEQFF. The gene calls are TRBV10-3 and TRBJ2-1; 8 nucleotides match TRBD2. This CDR3 comprises 14 residues. V shed 3 bases and J 7 bases; nucleotides not matched to a gene: 5. Germline V lookup: CDR1 ENHRY, CDR2 SYGVKD.

The rearrangement joins TRBV7-6 to TRBJ1-5, with D perhaps TRBD1 (5 bases). The germline CDR1 and CDR2 sequences are SGHVS and FNYEAQ. With 10 bases removed from V and 1 base from J, the gap between germline ends came to 14 bases. CDR3 size: 14 residues. CDR3 nucleotide sequence: TGTGCCACCGGTGACAGATCAAGCAATCAGCCCCAGCATTTT. As protein: CATGDRSSNQPQHF.

This chain uses TRBV11-3 with TRBJ2-7; TRBD2 agrees at 8 bases. Germline V gives CDR1 SGHNT, CDR2 YENEEA. V was clipped by 3 bases and J by 2 bases; unmatched bases: 12. The CDR3 sequence is 17 residues long. The CDR3 DNA reads as TGTGCCAGCAGCTTCTCCAGCGGGAGAGGTGGGGCCTACGAGCAGTACTTC. Amino acids: CASSFSSGRGGAYEQYF. The full variable domain, in which reference TRBV11-3 and TRBJ2-7 provide the parts outside the CDR3, is EAGVVQSPRYKIIEKKQPVAFWCNPISGHNTLYWYLQNLGQGPELLIRYENEEAVDDSQLPKDRFSAERLKGVDSTLKIQPAELGDSAVYLCASSFSSGRGGAYEQYFGPGTRLTVT.

The V gene is TRBV7-9, the J gene TRBJ2-5, with 10 bases lining up with TRBD1. The germline gives CDR1 SEHNR, CDR2 FQNEAQ (reference sequence). Trimming removed 0 bases from V and 2 bases from J; junction bases left unmatched: 0. The CDR3 runs 15 residues. The CDR3 spells CASSLAGQGQETQYF. The CDR3 nucleotides read TGTGCCAGCAGCTTAGCGGGACAGGGGCAAGAGACCCAGTACTTC.

V gene TRBV5-1 combines with J gene TRBJ2-6; tentative D call: TRBD2 (5 bases). The length of the CDR3 is 16 residues. Trimming removed 3 bases from V and 4 bases from J, with 14 bases in between. Germline V gives CDR1 SGHRS, CDR2 YFSETQ. CDR3 in DNA: TGCGCCAGCAGCTCGGGGTGGGGTGGCGGGGCCAACGTCCTGACTTTC. Protein product: CASSSGWGGGANVLTF.

The chain has TRBV2 and TRBJ2-7; 13 positions agree with TRBD2. Germline V lookup: CDR1 SNHLY, CDR2 FYNNEI. V shed 11 bases and J 5 bases; nucleotides not matched to a gene: 15. CDR3 length equals 16 residues. The CDR3 bases are TGTGCCTCCGGCGGGCGTGGACTAGCGGGAGTGAACGAGCAGTACTTC. It specifies CASGGRGLAGVNEQYF.